This T cell receptor beta chain was identified during a study of shared clonotypes between healthy human individuals. Generated by immunoSEQ multiplex PCR, the TCRdb table keeps only in-frame clones and is missing some. This table has millions of clones, about 95% appearing once. This clone was found once. As yet, its antigen is unknown. The CDR3 contains 17 residues. V was cut by 1 base and J by 1 base, with 17 bases left in between. The germline CDR1 and CDR2 sequences are MNHNS and SASEGT. General study points: Genetic and exposure-history diversity was limited by the small donor number.

It was CD45RO-negative cells, positively selected for CCR7, that made up naive CD8 cells, with terminally differentiated effector memory CD45RA+ cells excluded. Caucasian adults residing in Nashville, Tennessee made up all the donors. This chain connects TRBV6-1 to TRBJ2-7; D is undetermined. This TCR derives from a man between 18 and 35 years old in good health. The sequenced material came from naive CD8+ T cells sorted from blood. The CDR3 bases are TGTGCCAGCAGTGAAGGGGTCCTTTATTGGGATTCCTACGAGCAGTACTTC. Translated, it gives CASSEGVLYWDSYEQYF.